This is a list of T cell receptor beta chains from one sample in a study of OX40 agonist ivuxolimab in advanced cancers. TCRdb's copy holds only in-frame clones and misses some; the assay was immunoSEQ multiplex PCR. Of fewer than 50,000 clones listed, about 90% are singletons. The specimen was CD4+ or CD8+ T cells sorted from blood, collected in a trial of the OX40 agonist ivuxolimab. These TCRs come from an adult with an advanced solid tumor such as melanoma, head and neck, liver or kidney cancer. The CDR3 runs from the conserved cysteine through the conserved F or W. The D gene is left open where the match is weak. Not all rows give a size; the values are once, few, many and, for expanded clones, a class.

TGTGCAAGTCGCTCTGGACAGGGCGACAAAAACATTCAGTACTTC CASRSGQGDKNIQYF 15 TRBV12-2 NA TRBJ2-4 NA
TGTGCCAGCAGCTTAGCGCAACTAGCGGGTAACAATGAGCAGTTCTTC CASSLAQLAGNNEQFF 16 TRBV7-8 NA TRBJ2-1 TRBD2
TGTGCCAGCAGCCTCCGGACAGGGATAATGAACACTGAAGCTTTCTTT CASSLRTGIMNTEAFF 16 TRBV7-9 NA TRBJ1-1 TRBD1
TGTGCCAGTAGTATAGAACACCAGGGAGCCACCTACGAGCAGTACTTC CASSIEHQGATYEQYF 16 TRBV19 NA TRBJ2-7 NA
TGTGCCAGCAGCTCCACAGGGAATTCATACACAGATACGCAGTATTTT CASSSTGNSYTDTQYF 16 TRBV13 NA TRBJ2-3 NA
TGTGCCAGCACCGGCTATGGTAGACACACTGAAGCTTTCTTT CASTGYGRHTEAFF 14 TRBV5-6 NA TRBJ1-1 NA
TGTGCCAGCAGTCTAGCGGGAGGGGTCACCGGGGAGCTGTTTTTT CASSLAGGVTGELFF 15 TRBV27 few TRBJ2-2 TRBD2
TGTGCCAGCAGCCCTGGACTAGCGGGAAGTTCCTACGAGCAGTACTTC CASSPGLAGSSYEQYF 16 TRBV5-5 NA TRBJ2-7 TRBD2
TGCGCCAGCAGTTCGGACTGGAGCTCCTACAATGAGCAGTTCTTC CASSSDWSSYNEQFF 15 TRBV5-1 NA TRBJ2-1 NA
TGCAGCGTTGTTGACCATGAGCAGTTCTTC CSVVDHEQFF 10 TRBV29-1 NA TRBJ2-1 NA
TGTGCCAGCAGCTTAAGACAGGCAACTAATGAAAAACTGTTTTTT CASSLRQATNEKLFF 15 TRBV13 NA TRBJ1-4 NA
TGTGCCAGCTACTCGGGGGGATCGAACTATGGCTACACCTTC CASYSGGSNYGYTF 14 TRBV19 NA TRBJ1-2 NA
TGTGCCAGCAGAGATCTACGGGAGAACTATGGCTACACCTTC CASRDLRENYGYTF 14 TRBV2 medium-sized TRBJ1-2 NA
TGCGCCAGCAGCCAACAGCGGGACACCTACGAGCAGTACTTC CASSQQRDTYEQYF 14 TRBV4-1 NA TRBJ2-7 NA
TGTGCCAGCAGTTCGGGATTAGCGGGAGGCCCCATCAGTAGGCAGTTCTTC CASSSGLAGGPISRQFF 17 TRBV27 NA TRBJ2-1 TRBD2
TGTGCCAGCAGCTATAGCGGGGATGAGCAGTTCTTC CASSYSGDEQFF 12 TRBV11-1 few TRBJ2-1 TRBD2
TGTGCCAGCAGTGACCGAGCGGGGGATCCGCAGTATTTT CASSDRAGDPQYF 13 TRBV6-4 NA TRBJ2-3 TRBD2
TGTGCCTGGAGTATGGGGATGGTTCACACCGGGGAGCTGTTTTTT CAWSMGMVHTGELFF 15 TRBV30 NA TRBJ2-2 NA
TGTGCCAGCAGCCACGGGGTTGAGCAGTTCTTC CASSHGVEQFF 11 TRBV9 NA TRBJ2-1 NA
TGTGCCAGCAGCGTAGATGGGGACTACCAAGAGACCCAGTACTTC CASSVDGDYQETQYF 15 TRBV9 NA TRBJ2-5 NA
TGCGCCAGCAGTGAGATGGGCTACTACGAGCAGTACTTC CASSEMGYYEQYF 13 TRBV10-2 NA TRBJ2-7 NA
TGCGCCAGCAGCTGGGGGAGACTCAGAGGAAGAGAGACCCAGTACTTC CASSWGRLRGRETQYF 16 TRBV5-1 NA TRBJ2-5 NA
TGTGCCAGCAGTGAGCCCTGGAGCACAGATACGCAGTATTTT CASSEPWSTDTQYF 14 TRBV6-1 NA TRBJ2-3 NA
TGTGCCAGCCTCGAACTCGGGGGCCCGACCTACGAGCAGTACTTC CASLELGGPTYEQYF 15 TRBV6-4 NA TRBJ2-7 NA
TGTGCCAGTAGGACAGGAGTGGGTTCCTACGAGCAGTACTTC CASRTGVGSYEQYF 14 TRBV19 NA TRBJ2-7 NA
TGTGCCAGCAGTTCTGGGGATACGCAGTATTTT CASSSGDTQYF 11 TRBV6-5 NA TRBJ2-3 NA
TGTGCCAGCAGCTTAGACAGGGTCCCCGATGAGCAGTTCTTC CASSLDRVPDEQFF 14 TRBV7-9 NA TRBJ2-1 NA